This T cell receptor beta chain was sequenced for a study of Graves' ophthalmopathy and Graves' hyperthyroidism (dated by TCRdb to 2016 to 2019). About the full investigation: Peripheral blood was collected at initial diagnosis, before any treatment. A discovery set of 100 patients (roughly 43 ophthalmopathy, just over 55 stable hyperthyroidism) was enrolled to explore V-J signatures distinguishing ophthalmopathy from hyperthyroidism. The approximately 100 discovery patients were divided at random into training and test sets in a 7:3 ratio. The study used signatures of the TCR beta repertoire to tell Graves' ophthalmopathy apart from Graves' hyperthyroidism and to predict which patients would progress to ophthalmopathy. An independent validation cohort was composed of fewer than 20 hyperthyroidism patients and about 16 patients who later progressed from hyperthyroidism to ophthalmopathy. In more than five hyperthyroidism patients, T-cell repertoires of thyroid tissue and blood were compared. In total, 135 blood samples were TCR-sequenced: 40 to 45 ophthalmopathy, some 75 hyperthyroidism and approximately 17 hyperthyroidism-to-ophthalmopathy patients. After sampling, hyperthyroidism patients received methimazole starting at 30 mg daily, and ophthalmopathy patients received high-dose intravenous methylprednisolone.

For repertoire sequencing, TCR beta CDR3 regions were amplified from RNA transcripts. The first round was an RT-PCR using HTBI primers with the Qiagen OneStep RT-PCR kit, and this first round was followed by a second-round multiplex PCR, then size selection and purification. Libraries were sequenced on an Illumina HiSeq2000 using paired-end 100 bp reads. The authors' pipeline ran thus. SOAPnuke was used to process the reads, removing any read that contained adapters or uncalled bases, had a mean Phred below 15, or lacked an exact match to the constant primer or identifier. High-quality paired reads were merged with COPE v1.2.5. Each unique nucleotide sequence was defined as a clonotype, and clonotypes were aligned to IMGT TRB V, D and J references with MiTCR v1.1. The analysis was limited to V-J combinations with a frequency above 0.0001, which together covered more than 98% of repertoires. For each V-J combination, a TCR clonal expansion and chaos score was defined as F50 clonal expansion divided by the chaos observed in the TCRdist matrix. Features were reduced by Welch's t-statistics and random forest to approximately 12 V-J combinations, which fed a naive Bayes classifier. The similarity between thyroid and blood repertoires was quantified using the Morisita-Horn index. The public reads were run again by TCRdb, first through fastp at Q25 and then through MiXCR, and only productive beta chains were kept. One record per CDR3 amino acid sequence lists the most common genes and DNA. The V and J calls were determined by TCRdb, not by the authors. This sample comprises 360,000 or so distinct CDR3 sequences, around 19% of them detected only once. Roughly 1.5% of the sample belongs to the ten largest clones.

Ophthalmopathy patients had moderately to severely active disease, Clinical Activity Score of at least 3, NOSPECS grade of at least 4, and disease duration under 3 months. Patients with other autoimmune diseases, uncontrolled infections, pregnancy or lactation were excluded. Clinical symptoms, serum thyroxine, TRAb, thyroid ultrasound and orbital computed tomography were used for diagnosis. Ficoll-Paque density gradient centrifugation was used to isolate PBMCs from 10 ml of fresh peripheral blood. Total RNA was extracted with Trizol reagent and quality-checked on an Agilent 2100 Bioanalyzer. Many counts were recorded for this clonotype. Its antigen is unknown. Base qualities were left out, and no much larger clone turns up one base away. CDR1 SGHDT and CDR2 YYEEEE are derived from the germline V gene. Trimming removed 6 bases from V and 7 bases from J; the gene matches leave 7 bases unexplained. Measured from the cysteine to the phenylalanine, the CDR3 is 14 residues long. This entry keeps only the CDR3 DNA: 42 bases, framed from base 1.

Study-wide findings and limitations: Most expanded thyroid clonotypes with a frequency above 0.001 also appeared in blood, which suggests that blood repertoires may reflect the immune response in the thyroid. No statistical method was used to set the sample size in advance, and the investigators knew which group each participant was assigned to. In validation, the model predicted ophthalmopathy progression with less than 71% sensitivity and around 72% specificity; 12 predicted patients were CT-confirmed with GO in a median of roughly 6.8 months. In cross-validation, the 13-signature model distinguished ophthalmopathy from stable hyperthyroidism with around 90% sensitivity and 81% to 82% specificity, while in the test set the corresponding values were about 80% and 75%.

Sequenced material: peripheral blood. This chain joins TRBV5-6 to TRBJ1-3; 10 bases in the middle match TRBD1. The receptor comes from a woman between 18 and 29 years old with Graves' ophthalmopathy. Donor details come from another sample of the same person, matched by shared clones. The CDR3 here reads CASTDRGLRNTIYF. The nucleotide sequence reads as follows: TGTGCCAGCACCGACAGGGGGCTTAGGAACACCATATATTTT. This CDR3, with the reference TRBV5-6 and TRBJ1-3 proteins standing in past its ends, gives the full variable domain DAGVTQSPTHLIKTRGQQVTLRCSPKSGHDTVSWYQQALGQGPQFIFQYYEEEERQRGNFPDRFSGHQFPNYSSELNVNALLLGDSALYLCASTDRGLRNTIYFGEGSWLTVV.